These T cell receptor beta chains were read from a single sample in a study of graft-versus-host responses after intestinal transplantation. These TCRs' antigens remain unknown. Clones were read by immunoSEQ multiplex PCR, and TCRdb kept only the in-frame ones, dropping some. Of 85,000 to 90,000 clones in the sample, under 95% were seen once. The sequencing here drew on unstimulated CD4+ T cells sorted from spleen or lymph node cells, taken before transplant. The receptors were sampled from a human donor who was the organ donor for an intestinal transplant. Both conserved end residues are part of each CDR3. The D gene is left open where the match is weak. Clone sizes are given selectively: once, few, many, or a class where the clone is expanded.

clone size | J gene | D gene | V gene | CDR3 length | CDR3 DNA | CDR3 protein
- | TRBJ2-7 | TRBD2 | TRBV5-4 | 13 | TGTGCCAGCAGCCCTGACCAGCGGGGGTTCGAGGAGTTC | CASSPDQRGFEEF
- | TRBJ1-4 | - | TRBV7-9 | 14 | TGTGCCAGCAGCTTAGCCGGGGTCGGAGAAAAACTGTTTTTT | CASSLAGVGEKLFF
- | TRBJ1-1 | - | TRBV27 | 16 | TGTGCCAGCAGGTCCAGGGGAAGTCTGCTGAACACTGAAGCTTTCTTT | CASRSRGSLLNTEAFF
- | TRBJ2-4 | - | TRBV28 | 15 | TGTGCCAGCAGTTTATCAGGATTAGCCAAAAACATTCAGTACTTC | CASSLSGLAKNIQYF
- | TRBJ2-5 | TRBD2 | TRBV4-1 | 16 | TGCGCCAGCAGCCCTTTCAAGCGGGAGGAGGGGGAGACCCAGTACTTC | CASSPFKREEGETQYF
- | TRBJ2-2 | TRBD1 | TRBV4-2 | 15 | TGTGCCAGCAGCCCCTGGACAGGGGGCACCGGGGAGCTGTTTTTT | CASSPWTGGTGELFF
once | TRBJ2-3 | - | TRBV7-9 | 13 | TGTGCCAGCAGCTTTCCGAGCACAGATACGCAGTATTTT | CASSFPSTDTQYF
- | TRBJ2-3 | TRBD2 | TRBV7-6 | 16 | TGTGCCAGCAGCGTCGGGCTAGCGGGGGTCGGGGGTACGCAGTATTTT | CASSVGLAGVGGTQYF
- | TRBJ2-7 | TRBD1 | TRBV29-1 | 14 | TGCAGCGTTTACATCCGGGACAGGTCCTACGAGCAGTACTTC | CSVYIRDRSYEQYF
- | TRBJ1-4 | TRBD1 | TRBV7-8 | 17 | TGTGCCAGCAGCCTCCCCCAAGACGGGACAGAGAATGAAAAACTGTTTTTT | CASSLPQDGTENEKLFF
once | TRBJ1-2 | - | TRBV29-1 | 14 | TGCAGCGTTGAAATCTTTACAGGGTCGGGTGGCTACACCTTC | CSVEIFTGSGGYTF
once | TRBJ2-5 | - | TRBV6-1 | 9 | TGTGCCAGCAGTGGGAGGCAGTACTTC | CASSGRQYF
- | TRBJ2-1 | TRBD2 | TRBV19 | 16 | TGTGCCAGTAGGGTTCGAGCGGGGTTCTCCTACAATGAGCAGTTCTTC | CASRVRAGFSYNEQFF
- | TRBJ1-2 | TRBD1 | TRBV6-1 | 16 | TGTGCCAGCAGTGAATGGAGGGGGCGAACTCTCTATGGCTACACCTTC | CASSEWRGRTLYGYTF
- | TRBJ2-1 | - | TRBV28 | 15 | TGTGCCAGCAGTCAACTACCCGGGACTGCTAATGAGCAGTTCTTC | CASSQLPGTANEQFF
- | TRBJ1-6 | TRBD1 | TRBV19 | 16 | TGTGCCAGTAGTATAGATCGACAGGGGTTAGATTCACCCCTCCACTTT | CASSIDRQGLDSPLHF
- | TRBJ2-6 | TRBD1 | TRBV4-1 | 19 | TGCGCCAGCAGCCAAGTACGGACAGGATTTCGTACTGGGGCCAACGTCCTGACTTTC | CASSQVRTGFRTGANVLTF
- | TRBJ2-7 | - | TRBV28 | 13 | TGTGCCAGCAGTTCGGGGGGCTCGTACGAGCAGTACTTC | CASSSGGSYEQYF
- | TRBJ2-6 | TRBD1 | TRBV4-1 | 18 | TGCGCCAGCAGCCTGATAGGACAGGGGAGTGCTGGGGCCAACGTCCTGACTTTC | CASSLIGQGSAGANVLTF
- | TRBJ1-1 | TRBD1 | TRBV6-1 | 15 | TGTGCCAGCAGCCTATTTAGGACAGGGGACACTGAAGCTTTCTTT | CASSLFRTGDTEAFF
- | TRBJ2-3 | TRBD2 | TRBV5-1 | 14 | TGCGCCAGCCGGACTAGCTCCAGCACAGATACGCAGTATTTT | CASRTSSSTDTQYF
- | TRBJ2-5 | - | TRBV7-2 | 16 | TGTGCCAGCAGCTTAATACAGTGGGTCCCCCAGGTAGAGCAGTACTTC | CASSLIQWVPQVEQYF
- | TRBJ1-2 | TRBD1 | TRBV7-9 | 14 | TGTGCCAGCAGCTTAGCAGGGGGCGACTATGGCTACACCTTC | CASSLAGGDYGYTF
- | TRBJ1-2 | TRBD1 | TRBV6-6 | 14 | TGTGCCAGCAGTACCCAGGGGGCTTATTATGGCTACACCTTC | CASSTQGAYYGYTF
- | TRBJ2-5 | TRBD2 | TRBV5-1 | 15 | TGCGCCAGCAGCTCAATAGCGGGAAGGCAAGAGACCCAGTACTTC | CASSSIAGRQETQYF
- | TRBJ1-2 | - | TRBV5-1 | 13 | TGCGCCAGCAGCTTCGCAGGGTGGGATGGCTACACCTTC | CASSFAGWDGYTF
- | TRBJ1-4 | - | TRBV18 | 16 | TGTGCCAGCTCACCACGGCCCCCTCCAACTAATGAAAAACTGTTTTTT | CASSPRPPPTNEKLFF
- | TRBJ2-7 | TRBD1 | TRBV5-1 | 14 | TGCGCCAGCAGCTCGGGACAGGGGGCCCACGAGCAGTACTTC | CASSSGQGAHEQYF
- | TRBJ1-1 | - | TRBV9 | 13 | TGTGCCAGCAGCGCCCTCAGGCTCACTGAAGCTTTCTTT | CASSALRLTEAFF
- | TRBJ1-6 | - | TRBV19 | 19 | TGTGCCAGTACGCCCAAGGGACTAAGTTTAGGGATATGGAATTCACCCCTCCACTTT | CASTPKGLSLGIWNSPLHF
- | TRBJ2-3 | TRBD2 | TRBV4-1 | 19 | TGCGCCAGCAGCCAAGACAGGGAGGCTAGCGGGAGACGCACAGATACGCAGTATTTT | CASSQDREASGRRTDTQYF
- | TRBJ2-5 | - | TRBV2 | 12 | TGTGCCAGCTCTGGAGGGGAAGAGACCCAGTACTTC | CASSGGEETQYF
- | TRBJ1-2 | TRBD1 | TRBV27 | 14 | TGTGCCAGCAGCCATGGACAGGGAGGCTATGGCTACACCTTC | CASSHGQGGYGYTF
- | TRBJ1-2 | TRBD1 | TRBV5-4 | 13 | TGTGCCAGCAGCTTGGTATTCCAGGGGGGAGACACCTTC | CASSLVFQGGDTF
- | TRBJ1-2 | TRBD1 | TRBV7-9 | 16 | TGTGCCAGCAGCCACAGGACAGGGGAGTTTTTCTATGGCTACACCTTC | CASSHRTGEFFYGYTF
once | TRBJ2-2 | - | TRBV19 | 15 | TGTGCCAGTAGTATCGGAGGCGCCCTCGGCGGGGAGCTGTTTTTT | CASSIGGALGGELFF
- | TRBJ2-5 | TRBD2 | TRBV9 | 16 | TGTGCCAGCAGCCCGGGGACTAGCGGGATTCAAGAGACCCAGTACTTC | CASSPGTSGIQETQYF
once | TRBJ2-7 | - | TRBV28 | 15 | TGTGCCAGCAGGATGCAGGGACTGCCAACCTACGAGCAGTACTTC | CASRMQGLPTYEQYF
- | TRBJ1-1 | TRBD1 | TRBV19 | 12 | TGTGCCAGCCGGGGGACAGCAGCTGAAGCTTTCTTT | CASRGTAAEAFF
- | TRBJ1-2 | - | TRBV9 | 14 | TGTGCCAGCAGCGTTGACAGTAGGAGCTATGGCTACACCTTC | CASSVDSRSYGYTF
- | TRBJ2-5 | TRBD1 | TRBV4-2 | 13 | TGTGCCAGCAACTCCGGGACAGAAGAGACCCAGTACTTC | CASNSGTEETQYF
- | TRBJ2-5 | - | TRBV11-2 | 13 | TGTGCCAGCAGCTCCGGGGAGGTCGAGACCCAGTACTTC | CASSSGEVETQYF
- | TRBJ1-2 | TRBD1 | TRBV5-1 | 15 | TGCGCCAGCAGCTTAGGACAGGGTTTCAATCTCGCGGACACCTTC | CASSLGQGFNLADTF
once | TRBJ1-4 | - | TRBV11-2 | 14 | TGTGCCAGCAGCTTCGGGTTACCTAATGAAAAACTGTTTTTT | CASSFGLPNEKLFF
- | TRBJ1-3 | TRBD1 | TRBV7-2 | 12 | TGTGCCAGCAGCGGGACAGGGAGCACCATATATTTT | CASSGTGSTIYF
- | TRBJ2-5 | TRBD2 | TRBV7-2 | 18 | TGTGCCAGCAGCTTTAGTTTTAGCGGGGGGGCTAAAGGTGTGACCCAGTACTTC | CASSFSFSGGAKGVTQYF
- | TRBJ1-1 | TRBD1 | TRBV11-2 | 18 | TGTGCCAGCAGCTTAGGCGGCTACAGGGGTGGACACAAAACTGAAGCTTTCTTT | CASSLGGYRGGHKTEAFF
- | TRBJ1-3 | - | TRBV18 | 14 | TGTGCCAGCTCCCGGCAGGACTCTGGAAACACCATATATTTT | CASSRQDSGNTIYF
- | TRBJ2-1 | - | TRBV28 | 16 | TGTGCCAGCAGCCCATCGAGACTAGGACCTCTCAATGAGCAGTTCTTC | CASSPSRLGPLNEQFF
- | TRBJ1-3 | - | TRBV11-3 | 15 | TGTGCCAGCAGTCGTGGGGCGTTAAGGGGAAACACCATATATTTT | CASSRGALRGNTIYF
- | TRBJ1-2 | - | TRBV6-6 | 14 | TGTGCCAGTTCATCGGGCCCGGGGGACTATGGCTACACCTTC | CASSSGPGDYGYTF
- | TRBJ2-7 | TRBD2 | TRBV15 | 15 | TGTGCCACCAGCAGAGAGGGACTAGCGGCCTACGAGCAGTACTTC | CATSREGLAAYEQYF
- | TRBJ1-2 | - | TRBV27 | 15 | TGTGCCAGCAGTTTCCTGGATCAGGGGTCGCGGGGCTACACCTTC | CASSFLDQGSRGYTF
- | TRBJ2-3 | TRBD2 | TRBV30 | 19 | TGTGCCTGGAGTCGCCGTTTTAGCGGGAGGGCCGATCTCACAGATACGCAGTATTTT | CAWSRRFSGRADLTDTQYF
- | TRBJ1-2 | TRBD1 | TRBV7-9 | 15 | TGTGCCAGCAGCTTACCTCCGGGACAGGCACATGGCTACACCTTC | CASSLPPGQAHGYTF
- | TRBJ1-5 | TRBD1 | TRBV2 | 16 | TGTGCCAGCAGTGAACAAGGTAGGGGGCTCGGTCAGCCCCAGCATTTT | CASSEQGRGLGQPQHF
- | TRBJ2-1 | - | TRBV11-2 | 15 | TGTGCCAGCAGCTTAGTTAGCGACAACTACAATGAGCAGTTCTTC | CASSLVSDNYNEQFF
- | TRBJ1-2 | - | TRBV23-1 | 8 | TGCGCCAGCCCGGGCTACACCTTC | CASPGYTF
few | TRBJ1-1 | - | TRBV30 | 17 | TGTGCCTGGAGACGGACGGGATTCTTAGGCTCGAACACTGAAGCTTTCTTT | CAWRRTGFLGSNTEAFF
- | TRBJ2-2 | - | TRBV19 | 14 | TGTGCCAGCGGGACAAAAGGCGACACCGGGGAGCTGTTTTTT | CASGTKGDTGELFF